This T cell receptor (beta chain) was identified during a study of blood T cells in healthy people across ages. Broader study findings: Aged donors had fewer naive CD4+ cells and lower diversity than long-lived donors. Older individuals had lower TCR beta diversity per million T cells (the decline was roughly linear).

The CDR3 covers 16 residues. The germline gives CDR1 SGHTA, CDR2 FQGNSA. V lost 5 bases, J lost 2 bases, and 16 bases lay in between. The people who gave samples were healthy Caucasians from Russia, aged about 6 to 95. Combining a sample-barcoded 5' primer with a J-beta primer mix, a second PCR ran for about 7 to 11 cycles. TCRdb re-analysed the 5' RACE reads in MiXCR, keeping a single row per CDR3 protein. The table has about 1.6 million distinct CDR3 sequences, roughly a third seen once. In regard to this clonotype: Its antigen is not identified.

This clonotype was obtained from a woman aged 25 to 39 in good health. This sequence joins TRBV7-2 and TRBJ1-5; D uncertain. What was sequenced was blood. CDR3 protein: CASSLRIRRGNQPQHF. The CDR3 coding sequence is TGTGCCAGCAGCCTCCGGATCCGTCGAGGCAATCAGCCCCAGCATTTT.